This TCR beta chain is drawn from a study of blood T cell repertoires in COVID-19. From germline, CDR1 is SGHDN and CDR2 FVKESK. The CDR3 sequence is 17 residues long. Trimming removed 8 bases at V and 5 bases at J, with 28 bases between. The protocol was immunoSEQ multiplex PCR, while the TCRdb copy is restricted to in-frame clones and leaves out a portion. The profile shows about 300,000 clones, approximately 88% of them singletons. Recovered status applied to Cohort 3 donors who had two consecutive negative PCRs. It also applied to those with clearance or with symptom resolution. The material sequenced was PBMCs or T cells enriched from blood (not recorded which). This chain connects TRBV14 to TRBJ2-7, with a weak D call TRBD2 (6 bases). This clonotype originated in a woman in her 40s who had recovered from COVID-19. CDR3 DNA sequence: TGTGCCAGCGACCCCGGGACCGGGCCCCCCGGGAGCAACGAGCAGTACTTC. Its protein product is CASDPGTGPPGSNEQYF.